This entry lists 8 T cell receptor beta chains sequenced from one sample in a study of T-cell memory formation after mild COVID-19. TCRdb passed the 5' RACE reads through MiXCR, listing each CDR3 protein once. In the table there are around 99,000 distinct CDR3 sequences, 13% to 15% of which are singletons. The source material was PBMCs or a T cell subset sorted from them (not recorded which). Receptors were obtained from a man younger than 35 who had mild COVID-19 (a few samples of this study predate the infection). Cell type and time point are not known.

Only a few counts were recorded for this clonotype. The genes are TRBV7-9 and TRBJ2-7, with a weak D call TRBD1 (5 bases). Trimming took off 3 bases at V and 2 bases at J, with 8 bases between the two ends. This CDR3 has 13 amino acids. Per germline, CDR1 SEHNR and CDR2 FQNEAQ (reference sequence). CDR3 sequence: CASSFDRTYEQYF. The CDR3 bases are TGTGCCAGCAGCTTCGACAGAACCTACGAGCAGTACTTC.

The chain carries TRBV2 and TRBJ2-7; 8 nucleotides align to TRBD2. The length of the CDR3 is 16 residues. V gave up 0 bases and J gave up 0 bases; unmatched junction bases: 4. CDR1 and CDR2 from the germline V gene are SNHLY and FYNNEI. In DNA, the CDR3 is TGTGCCAGCAGTGAAGCGGCTAGCGGGCGCTCCTACGAGCAGTACGTC. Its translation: CASSEAASGRSYEQYV.

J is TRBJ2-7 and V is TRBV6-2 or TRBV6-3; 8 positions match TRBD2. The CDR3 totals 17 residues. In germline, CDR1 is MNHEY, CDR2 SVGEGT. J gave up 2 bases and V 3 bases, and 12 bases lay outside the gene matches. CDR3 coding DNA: TGTGCCAGCAGTTATCCGTCTTCGCGGGGGGTCACCTACGAGCAGTACTTC. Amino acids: CASSYPSSRGVTYEQYF.

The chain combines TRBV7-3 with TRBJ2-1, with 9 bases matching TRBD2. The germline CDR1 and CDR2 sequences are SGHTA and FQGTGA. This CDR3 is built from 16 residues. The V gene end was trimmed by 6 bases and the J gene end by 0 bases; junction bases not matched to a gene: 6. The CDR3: CASSLVSGSSYNEQFF. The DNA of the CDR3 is TGTGCCAGCAGTCTCGTTAGCGGGAGCTCCTACAATGAGCAGTTCTTC.

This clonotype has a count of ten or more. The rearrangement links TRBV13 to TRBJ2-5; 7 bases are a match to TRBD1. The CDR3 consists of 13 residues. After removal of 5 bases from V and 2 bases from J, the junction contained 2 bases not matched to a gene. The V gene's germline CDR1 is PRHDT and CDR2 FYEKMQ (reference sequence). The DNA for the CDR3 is TGTGCCAGCAGCCCGGGACAGCAAGAGACCCAGTACTTC. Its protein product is CASSPGQQETQYF.

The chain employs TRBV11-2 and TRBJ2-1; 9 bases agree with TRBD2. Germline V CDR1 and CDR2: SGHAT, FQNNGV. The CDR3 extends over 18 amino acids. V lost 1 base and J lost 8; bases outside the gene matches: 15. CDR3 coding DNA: TGTGCCAGCAGCTTAGTTCCCTCTACTAGCGGGCGACGCGATGAGCAGTTCTTC. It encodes CASSLVPSTSGRRDEQFF.

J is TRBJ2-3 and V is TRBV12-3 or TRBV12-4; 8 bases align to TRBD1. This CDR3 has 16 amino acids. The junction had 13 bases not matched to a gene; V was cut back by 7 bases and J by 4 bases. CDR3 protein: CASTFSGQGDSDTQYF. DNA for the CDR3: TGTGCCAGCACCTTCTCTGGACAGGGCGATTCAGATACGCAGTATTTT.

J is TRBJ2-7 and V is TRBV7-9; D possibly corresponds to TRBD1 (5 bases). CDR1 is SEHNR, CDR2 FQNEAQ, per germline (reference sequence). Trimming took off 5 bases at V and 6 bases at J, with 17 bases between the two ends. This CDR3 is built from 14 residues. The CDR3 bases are TGTGCCAGCAGCCAAGGGGATCCGGTGTCCGAGCAGTACGTC. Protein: CASSQGDPVSEQYV.